This T cell receptor (beta chain) is from a study of T cell changes during pregnancy in multiple sclerosis. Germline CDR1 is MRHNA and CDR2 is SNTAGT. This CDR3 spans 13 amino acids. V shed 6 bases, J shed 3 bases, and the junction held 5 bases outside the gene matches. Measured with immunoSEQ multiplex PCR; TCRdb has only the in-frame clones, and not every one. The sample holds roughly 56,000 clones, about 90% seen once. The chain employs TRBV6-4 and TRBJ2-7; 7 bases fit TRBD1. The source of this sequence is a female donor in good health, enrolled as a control in a pregnancy study. The sample consisted of CD4+ T cells from peripheral blood mononuclear cells, taken after pregnancy. The CDR3 is CASSRDRDYEQYF. The CDR3 DNA is TGTGCCAGCAGCCGGGACAGAGACTACGAGCAGTACTTC.